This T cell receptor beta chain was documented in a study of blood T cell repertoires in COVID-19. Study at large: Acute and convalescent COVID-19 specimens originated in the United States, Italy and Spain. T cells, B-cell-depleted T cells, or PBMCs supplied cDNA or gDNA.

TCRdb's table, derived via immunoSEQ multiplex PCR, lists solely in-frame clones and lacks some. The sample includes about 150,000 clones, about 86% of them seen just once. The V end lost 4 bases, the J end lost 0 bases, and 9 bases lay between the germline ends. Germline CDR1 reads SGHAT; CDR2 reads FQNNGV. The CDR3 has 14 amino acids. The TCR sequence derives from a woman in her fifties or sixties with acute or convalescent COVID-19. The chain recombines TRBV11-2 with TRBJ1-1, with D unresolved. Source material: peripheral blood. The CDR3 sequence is CASSSTSLNTEAFF. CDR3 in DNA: TGTGCCAGCAGCTCAACATCACTGAACACTGAAGCTTTCTTT.